This T cell receptor (beta chain) comes out of a study of cytomegalovirus exposure and HLA in healthy donors. The PCR employed 60 Vbeta primers together with 13 Jbeta primers. Method: immunoSEQ multiplex PCR; TCRdb's copy keeps in-frame clones and lacks some. The sample shows 270,000 or so clones, around 86% of them seen only once. V lost 6 bases and J lost 4, with 10 bases in between. This CDR3 contains 13 residues. Germline values: CDR1 WSHSY, CDR2 SAAADI. This clone was seen more than once but under ten times. Its target is unknown. Study results and limitations: Whilst most TCR sequences proved rare, a subset of public TCRs occurred across many donors. Common viral pathogens (according to a later analysis) appeared linked to several of the most significant clusters.

Sequences were obtained from PBMCs. The clonotype originates from a man aged 35 to 55 in good health and CMV-seropositive. This chain links TRBV10-2 with TRBJ1-5; the D gene is possibly TRBD1 (5 bases). The CDR3: CASRATVNQPQHF. The CDR3 bases are TGCGCCAGCAGGGCGACAGTAAATCAGCCCCAGCATTTT.